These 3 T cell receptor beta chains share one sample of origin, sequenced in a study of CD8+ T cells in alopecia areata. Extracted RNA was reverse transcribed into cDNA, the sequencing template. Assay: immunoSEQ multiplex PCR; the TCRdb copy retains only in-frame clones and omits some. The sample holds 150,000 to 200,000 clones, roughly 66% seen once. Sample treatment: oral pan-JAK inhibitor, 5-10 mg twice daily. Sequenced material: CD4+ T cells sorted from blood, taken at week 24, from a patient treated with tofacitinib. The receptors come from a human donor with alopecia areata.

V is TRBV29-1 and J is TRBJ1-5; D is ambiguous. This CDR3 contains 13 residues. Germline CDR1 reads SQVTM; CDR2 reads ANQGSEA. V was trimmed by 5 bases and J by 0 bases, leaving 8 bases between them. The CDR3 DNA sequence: TGCAGCGTTATGGAAAATAGCAATCAGCCCCAGCATTTT. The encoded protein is CSVMENSNQPQHF.

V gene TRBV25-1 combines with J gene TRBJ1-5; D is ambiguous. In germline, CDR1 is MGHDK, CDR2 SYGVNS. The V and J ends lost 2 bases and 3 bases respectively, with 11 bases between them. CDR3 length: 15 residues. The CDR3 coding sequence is TGTGCCAGCAGTGAAGCGTCCGGCTACAATCAGCCCCAGCATTTT. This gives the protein CASSEASGYNQPQHF.

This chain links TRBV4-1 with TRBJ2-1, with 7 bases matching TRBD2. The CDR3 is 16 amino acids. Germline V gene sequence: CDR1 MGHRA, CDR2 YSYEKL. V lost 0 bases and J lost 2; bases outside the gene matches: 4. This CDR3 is CASSQDPGTTYNEQFF. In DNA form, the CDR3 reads TGCGCCAGCAGCCAAGACCCCGGGACTACCTACAATGAGCAGTTCTTC.